This T cell receptor beta chain was identified in a study of blood T cell repertoires in COVID-19. CDR3 size: 14 residues. Germline CDR1 MNHEY, CDR2 SVGAGI. The V and J ends lost 7 bases and 6 bases respectively, with 18 bases between them. The assay was immunoSEQ multiplex PCR, and TCRdb's table has in-frame clones only and misses some. The repertoire holds roughly 150,000 clones, under 90% seen once, with approximately 7.7% in the top ten. V is TRBV6-5 and J is TRBJ1-2; the D is unclear. Source material: PBMCs or T cells enriched from blood (not recorded which). The sequence came from a woman aged 45-65 years who had recovered from COVID-19. As DNA, the CDR3 is TGTGCCAGCACTCCTAGCCAAGGGCGGAATGGCTACACCTTC. The encoded protein is CASTPSQGRNGYTF.